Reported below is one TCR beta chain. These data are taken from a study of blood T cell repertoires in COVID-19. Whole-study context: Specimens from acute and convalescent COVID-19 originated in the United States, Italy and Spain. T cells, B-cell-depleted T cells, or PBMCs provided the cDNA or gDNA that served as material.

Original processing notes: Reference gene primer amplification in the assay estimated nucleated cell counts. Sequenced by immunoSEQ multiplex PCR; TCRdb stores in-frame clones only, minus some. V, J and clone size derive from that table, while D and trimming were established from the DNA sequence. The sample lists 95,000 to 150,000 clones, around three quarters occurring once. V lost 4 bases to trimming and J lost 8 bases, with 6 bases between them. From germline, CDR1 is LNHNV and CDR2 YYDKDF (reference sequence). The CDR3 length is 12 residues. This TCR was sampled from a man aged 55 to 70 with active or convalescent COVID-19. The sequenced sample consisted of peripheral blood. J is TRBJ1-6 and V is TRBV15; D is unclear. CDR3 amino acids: CATSIQDSPLHF. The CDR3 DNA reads TGTGCCACCAGCATCCAGGATTCACCCCTCCACTTT.